Sequencing of this T cell receptor beta chain was carried out in a study of metastatic and nonmetastatic thyroid tumors. Prior to thyroid surgery, none of the patients had received any treatment. TCRdb re-called the PCR reads with MiXCR. The repertoire holds around 34,000 clones, with 15% as singletons. This clone was seen repeatedly, ten times or more. The V end was cut by 4 bases, the J end by 0 bases, with 20 bases between. CDR3 length equals 18 residues. CDR1 LNHDA and CDR2 SQIVND come from the germline V gene (reference sequence). Sequences were obtained from blood. This clonotype was obtained from a male donor with papillary thyroid cancer or a benign thyroid nodule (not recorded which). Some clones in this sample may be carry-over from other donors' samples. This chain uses TRBV19 with TRBJ2-3; D may be TRBD2 (6 bases). The CDR3 sequence: CASSSQPWRGPSTDTQYF. The CDR3 coding sequence is TGTGCCAGTAGTAGTCAACCATGGCGGGGTCCTAGCACAGATACGCAGTATTTT. Drawing the rest from reference TRBV19 and TRBJ2-3, the complete variable domain is DGGITQSPKYLFRKEGQNVTLSCEQNLNHDAMYWYRQDPGQGLRLIYYSQIVNDFQKGDIAEGYSVSREKKESFPLTVTSAQKNPTAFYLCASSSQPWRGPSTDTQYFGPGTRLTVL.